Sequencing of this T cell receptor beta chain was carried out in a study of T cells after yellow fever vaccination. This clonotype was seen only a few times. The antigen remains unidentified. The length of the CDR3 is 13 residues. Trimming took 3 bases from V and 0 from J, leaving 7 bases between them. Germline-derived CDR1 and CDR2 are DFQATT and SNEGSKA (reference sequence). Study findings and constraints: The booster saw the reappearance of most primary-vaccination clones (nearly 98% CD4, roughly 90% CD8). Weaker overall was a secondary response that nonetheless peaked faster, on day 5 versus 15.

They built TCR cDNA with 5'RACE template switching, a step that put in a universal primer site and UMIs. TCRdb fed the 5' RACE reads into MiXCR, producing one record per CDR3 protein. The data hold some 320,000 distinct CDR3 sequences, with approximately 9% observed a single time. The clonotype originates from a man between 18 and 35 years old who received the YFV17D yellow fever vaccine. The gene calls are TRBV20-1 and TRBJ2-3; TRBD2 might be the D (6 bases). The sample in question was PBMCs, obtained on the day of the first yellow fever vaccination. DNA for the CDR3: TGCAGTGCTAGGGGGACTAGCACAGATACGCAGTATTTT. It specifies CSARGTSTDTQYF.